A selection of T cell receptor beta chains follows, all from one sample in a study of blood T cell repertoires in COVID-19. This table comes from immunoSEQ multiplex PCR, and its TCRdb copy is limited to in-frame clones, with some not included. The data show 240,000 or so clones, roughly 90% seen once. Material: peripheral blood. These receptors all stem from a woman under 40 with acute or convalescent COVID-19. Both conserved end residues are part of each CDR3. The order of the fields is clone size, J gene, V gene, CDR3 protein. Clone size, where shown, is once, few, many, or a class for clones that have expanded.

-	TRBJ2-7	TRBV29-1	CSVDRGGGTGAYEQYF
-	TRBJ1-1	TRBV10-2	CASSDYTEAFF
once	TRBJ2-7	TRBV21-1	CASSSRQPGQGSVGRIPYEQYF
-	TRBJ1-4	TRBV12-5	CASGLTPGQRNEKLFF
-	TRBJ2-7	TRBV5-1	CASSLVASGRATLSYEQYF
-	TRBJ2-1	TRBV7-3	CASSLSGLHNNEQFF
-	TRBJ1-1	TRBV9	CASSAPGLNTEAFF
-	TRBJ1-1	TRBV29-1	CSTLQGWDAFF
-	TRBJ2-6	TRBV27	CASSLLLTGANVLTF
-	TRBJ1-2	TRBV29-1	CSVDSGLYGYTF
-	TRBJ2-2	TRBV9	CASSPDRAGKNTGELFF
-	TRBJ1-1	TRBV7-2	CASRSQLNTEAFF
-	TRBJ1-1	TRBV4-1	CASSQVPPTALSKGVNTEAFF
-	TRBJ2-3	TRBV27	CASSLRGHVSYTDTQYF
-	TRBJ1-4	TRBV3-1/TRBV3-2	CASSQVAGEKLFF
-	TRBJ2-1	TRBV4-3	CASSQAASGKRYNEQFF
-	TRBJ1-6	TRBV27	CASSWDSDNSPLHF
-	TRBJ1-2	TRBV27	CASSFYSNYGYTF
-	TRBJ2-7	TRBV2	CASSETGGPYEQYF
-	TRBJ2-3	TRBV6-5	CASSYLRGQGADTQYF
-	TRBJ2-7	TRBV4-3	CASSQGPSYEQYF
-	TRBJ2-5	TRBV18	CASNPSGSLETQYF
few	TRBJ1-1	TRBV7-9	CASGSTRGATEAFF
-	TRBJ1-2	TRBV6-5	CASTHTTGEGYTF
-	TRBJ2-7	TRBV7-2	CASSPGAYRGRSYEQYF
-	TRBJ1-5	TRBV19	CASSITPGLSNQPQHF
-	TRBJ2-7	TRBV19	CASSIDIDQTPYEQYF
few	TRBJ2-1	TRBV11-2	CASSLARLAGLYNEQFF
-	TRBJ1-5	TRBV6-2/TRBV6-3	CASSKDRGLNQPQHF
-	TRBJ2-3	TRBV7-2	CASSPWVAGGLGNPDTQYF
-	TRBJ1-4	TRBV5-1	CASSLRTGGVKKLFF
once	TRBJ1-6	TRBV28	CASMGAGPLHF
-	TRBJ1-6	TRBV7-8	CASSLDRGSTSSPLHF
-	TRBJ2-1	TRBV6-2/TRBV6-3	CASSMGLAGAEQFF
-	TRBJ2-1	TRBV27	CASSSTGTEQFF
-	TRBJ1-4	TRBV12-3/TRBV12-4	CASGGATNEKLFF
-	TRBJ2-7	TRBV25-1	CASSDGTSGRSRDEQYF
-	TRBJ2-3	TRBV6-1	CASSEVGKLADTQYF
-	TRBJ2-1	TRBV5-6	CASSITRVRNNEQFF
-	TRBJ1-6	TRBV30	CALIGQADSPLHF
-	TRBJ1-1	TRBV9	CASSPQSNTEAFF
-	TRBJ1-5	TRBV6-5	CASSYTRDSSLQPQHF
-	TRBJ2-7	TRBV7-6	CASSLLGAYEQYF
-	TRBJ1-3	TRBV6-5	CASRGTGTGNTIYF
-	TRBJ2-7	TRBV29-1	CSTREREGPNSGYEQYF
-	TRBJ1-4	TRBV30	CALTGTANEKLFF
-	TRBJ2-2	TRBV5-4	CASSLPGQGAITGELFF
-	TRBJ2-7	TRBV19	CASSIGALRGEQYF
-	TRBJ2-3	TRBV10-3	CAISDRQGGTDTQYF
-	TRBJ1-1	TRBV10-1	CASSELKQGVTEAFF
-	TRBJ2-5	TRBV19	CASSIDPAEETQYF
-	TRBJ1-5	TRBV5-6	CASSKFPGELGNQPQHF
-	TRBJ1-2	TRBV10-3	CAIREGTGTGYTF
-	TRBJ2-3	TRBV7-6	CASSLASRQRLAGLSSPDTQYF